The T cell receptor (beta chain) described here comes from a study of cytomegalovirus exposure and HLA in healthy donors. This PCR relied on a set of 60 Vbeta primers and 13 Jbeta primers. The method was immunoSEQ multiplex PCR; TCRdb's version includes in-frame clones alone and lacks a portion of them. The sample holds 180,000 or so clones, 75% to 80% seen once. The CDR3 length is 14 residues. The germline CDR1 and CDR2 sequences are LNHDA and SQIVND (reference sequence). V trimming: 9 bases; J trimming: 2 bases; junction bases outside the gene matches: 4. The sequencing input was PBMCs. This TCR derives from a man in his fifties in good health and CMV-seropositive. The J gene is TRBJ2-2, the V gene TRBV19, with 9 nucleotides matching TRBD1. The CDR3 region has the DNA TGTGCCAGCGGACAGGGGCCTAACACCGGGGAGCTGTTTTTT. Residues: CASGQGPNTGELFF.